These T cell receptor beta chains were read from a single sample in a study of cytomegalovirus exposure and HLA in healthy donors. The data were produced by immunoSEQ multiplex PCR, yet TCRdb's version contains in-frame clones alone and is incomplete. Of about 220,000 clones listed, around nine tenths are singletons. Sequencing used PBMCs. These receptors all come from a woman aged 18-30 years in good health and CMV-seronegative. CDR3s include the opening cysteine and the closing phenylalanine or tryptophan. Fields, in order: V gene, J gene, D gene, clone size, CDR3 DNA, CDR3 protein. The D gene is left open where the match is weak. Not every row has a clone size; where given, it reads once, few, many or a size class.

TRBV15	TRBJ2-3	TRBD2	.	TGTGCCACCAGCATTGGAGGGAGGGGCACAGATACGCAGTATTTT	CATSIGGRGTDTQYF
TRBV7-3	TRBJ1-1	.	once	TGTGCCAGCAGCCGTCTCCTTTTGGGTCGGGTCACTGAAGCTTTCTTT	CASSRLLLGRVTEAFF
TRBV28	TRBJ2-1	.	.	TGTGCCAGCAGTTTCCTGGGGGCGCTGGGCTCCTACAATGAGCAGTTCTTC	CASSFLGALGSYNEQFF
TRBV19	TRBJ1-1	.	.	TGTGCCAGTAGTAGCAAAATCGGGACTGAAGCTTTCTTT	CASSSKIGTEAFF
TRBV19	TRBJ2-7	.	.	TGTGCCAGTAGCCGTGAGGCTCGTTACGAGCAGTACTTC	CASSREARYEQYF
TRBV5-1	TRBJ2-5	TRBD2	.	TGCGCCAGCAGCTTGAAGCTAGCGGGAGGGCCGGAGGAGACCCAGTACTTC	CASSLKLAGGPEETQYF
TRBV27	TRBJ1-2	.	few	TGTGCCAGCAGGGACAGAAACTATGGCTACACCTTC	CASRDRNYGYTF
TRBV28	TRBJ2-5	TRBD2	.	TGTGCCAGCAGTTTGGCGGGAGGAGAGACCCAGTACTTC	CASSLAGGETQYF
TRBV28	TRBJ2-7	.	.	TGTGCCAGCAGTTTTGGGCTAAAGGACGAGCAGTACTTC	CASSFGLKDEQYF
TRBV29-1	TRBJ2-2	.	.	TGCAGCGTTGAAGGGTTAGCTGGCGGGGAGCTGTTTTTT	CSVEGLAGGELFF
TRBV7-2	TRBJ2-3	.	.	TGTGCCAGCGCCTATGACAGTTTAGATACGCAGTATTTT	CASAYDSLDTQYF
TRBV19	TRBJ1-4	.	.	TGTGCCAGTAGTACCCTCAGGGTTCGAAATGAAAAACTGTTTTTT	CASSTLRVRNEKLFF
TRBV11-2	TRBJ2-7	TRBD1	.	TGTGCCAGCAGCTTAGTTTCGACAGGGGGCTACGACGAGCAGTACTTC	CASSLVSTGGYDEQYF
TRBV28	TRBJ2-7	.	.	TGTGCCAGCAGACCTCGCCGAGTCTACGAGCAGTACTTC	CASRPRRVYEQYF
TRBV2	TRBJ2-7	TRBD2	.	TGTGCCAGCAGTATTAGCGGGAGGCATCACGAGCAGTACTTC	CASSISGRHHEQYF
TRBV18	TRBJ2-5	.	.	TGTGCCAGCTCACCACAGCGGGCGGAGACCCAGTACTTC	CASSPQRAETQYF
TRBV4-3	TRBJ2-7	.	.	TGCGCCAGCAGCCAAGAAGCGAGCGCACGCATCGCCTACGAGCAGTACTTC	CASSQEASARIAYEQYF
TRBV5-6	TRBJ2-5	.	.	TGTGCCAGCAGCTTAGCGCGGGGCAAAGAGACCCAGTACTTC	CASSLARGKETQYF
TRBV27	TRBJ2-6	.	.	TGTGCCAGCACGCGGGGACCGGACTCTGGGGCCAACGTCCTGACTTTC	CASTRGPDSGANVLTF
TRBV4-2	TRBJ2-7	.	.	TGTGCCAGCAGCCAAGACGTCAGGGATTCCTACGAGCAGTACTTC	CASSQDVRDSYEQYF
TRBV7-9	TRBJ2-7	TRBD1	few	TGTGCCAGCAGTTCAGGGGGATACTCCTACGAGCAGTACTTC	CASSSGGYSYEQYF
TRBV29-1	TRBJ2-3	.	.	TGCAGCGTTGCCCTTAAATTGCGGGATACGCAGTATTTT	CSVALKLRDTQYF
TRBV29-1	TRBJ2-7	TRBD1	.	TGCAGCGTTGAAGATCGGCGCCAGGGGGCGGGGTACGAGCAGTACTTC	CSVEDRRQGAGYEQYF
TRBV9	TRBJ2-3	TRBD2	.	TGTGCCAGCAGCGTAGATGGCGGGAGGGAGTTTCGGACAGATACGCAGTATTTT	CASSVDGGREFRTDTQYF
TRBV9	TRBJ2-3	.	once	TGTGCCAGCAGCCCCAACACAGATACGCAGTATTTT	CASSPNTDTQYF
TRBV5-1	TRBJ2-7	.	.	TGCGCCAGCAGCTTGGAGGGGCCCCAGGCCGGGCAGTACTTC	CASSLEGPQAGQYF
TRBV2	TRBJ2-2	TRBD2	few	TGTGCCAGCAGGCCGGGACTAGCATACACCGGGGAGCTGTTTTTT	CASRPGLAYTGELFF
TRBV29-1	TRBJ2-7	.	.	TGCAGCGTTGAAAAAACTAGAAGCGAGCAGTACTTC	CSVEKTRSEQYF
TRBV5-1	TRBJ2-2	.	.	TGCGCCAGCAGCCTGGAGACAGGGAACACCGGGGAGCTGTTTTTT	CASSLETGNTGELFF
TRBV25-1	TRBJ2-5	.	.	TGTGCCAGCAGTGGTCAAAGAGATGTGGAGACCCAGTACTTC	CASSGQRDVETQYF